This entry is about one T cell receptor beta chain. Its target is unknown. Germline CDR1 SNHLY, CDR2 FYNNEI. With 7 bases clipped from V and 1 base from J, the junction kept 17 bases outside the gene matches. The CDR3 runs 18 residues. Use of 60 Vbeta and 13 Jbeta primers characterized the PCR. Profiled with immunoSEQ multiplex PCR; TCRdb holds only in-frame clones, not every one. The sample has around 120,000 clones; roughly 88% are singletons. This sample was taken from a study of cytomegalovirus exposure and HLA in healthy donors. General observations from the study: Data from an earlier analysis indicated that most TCR beta V segments were productive either about 87% or about 30% of the time.

Sequencing was performed on PBMCs. This TCR was sampled from a boy younger than 18 in good health and CMV-seronegative. V and J are TRBV2 and TRBJ2-5; TRBD2 matches 8 bases. The CDR3 nucleotides read TGTGCCAGCAAGGGGGGGCTAGCGGGCTACCGGAGCCAAGAGACCCAGTACTTC. This gives the protein CASKGGLAGYRSQETQYF.